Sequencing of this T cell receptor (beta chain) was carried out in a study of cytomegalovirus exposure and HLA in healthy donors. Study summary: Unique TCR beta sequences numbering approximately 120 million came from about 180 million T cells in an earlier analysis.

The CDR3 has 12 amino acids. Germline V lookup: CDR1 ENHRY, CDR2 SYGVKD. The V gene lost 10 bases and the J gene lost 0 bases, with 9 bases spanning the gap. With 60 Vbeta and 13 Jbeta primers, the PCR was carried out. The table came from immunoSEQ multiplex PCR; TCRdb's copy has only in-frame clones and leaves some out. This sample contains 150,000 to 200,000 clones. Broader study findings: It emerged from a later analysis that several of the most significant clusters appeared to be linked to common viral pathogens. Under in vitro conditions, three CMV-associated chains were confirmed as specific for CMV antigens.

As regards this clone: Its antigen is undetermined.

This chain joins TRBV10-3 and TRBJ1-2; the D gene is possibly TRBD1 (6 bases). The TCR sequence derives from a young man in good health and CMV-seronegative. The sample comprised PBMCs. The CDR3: CATSGANYGYTF. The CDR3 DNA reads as TGTGCCACGTCAGGGGCTAACTATGGCTACACCTTC.